The rows below give T cell receptor beta chains drawn from one sample of a study of CD8+ T cells in alopecia areata. The protocol was immunoSEQ multiplex PCR, while the TCRdb copy is restricted to in-frame clones and leaves out a portion. There are a few hundred thousand clones in the sample; approximately 57% occur only once, and roughly 1.4% lies in the top ten. This specimen was CD4+ T cells sorted from blood, taken at week 4, from a patient treated with tofacitinib. Receptor source: a human donor with alopecia areata. Each CDR3 is given with its conserved first and last residue. The D gene is left open where the match is weak. Not all rows give a size; the values are once, few, many and, for expanded clones, a class.

V gene,J gene,D gene,clone size,CDR3 DNA,CDR3 protein
TRBV2,TRBJ1-1,.,.,TGTGCCAGCTTGCGGGAGTCGAACACTGAAGCTTTCTTT,CASLRESNTEAFF
TRBV7-2,TRBJ1-2,TRBD1,.,TGTGCCAGCAGCTTAGTAGGAGGGGGACAGTCTTTCGGCTACACCTTC,CASSLVGGGQSFGYTF
TRBV7-9,TRBJ2-7,TRBD1,many,TGTGCCAGCAGCTTCCCGGGACAGGGCTACGAGCAGTACTTC,CASSFPGQGYEQYF
TRBV9,TRBJ2-7,.,once,TGTGCCAGCAGCCCCCGGGATTTGGGATCCTACGAGCAGTACTTC,CASSPRDLGSYEQYF
TRBV30,TRBJ1-1,.,.,TGTGCCTGCCTTTCGGGGACTGAAGCTTTCTTT,CACLSGTEAFF
TRBV30,TRBJ2-3,.,few,TGTGCCTGGAGTGCTTGGGGGGCCGCTATCGGCGATACGCAGTATTTT,CAWSAWGAAIGDTQYF
TRBV15,TRBJ2-3,.,.,TGTGCCACCAGCAGAGAAGGGTGGGCTAGCACAGATACGCAGTATTTT,CATSREGWASTDTQYF
TRBV27,TRBJ2-7,.,.,TGTGCCAGCAGTTTATCCCCGAGGAGCTACGAGCAGTACTTC,CASSLSPRSYEQYF
TRBV30,TRBJ2-5,.,.,TGTGCCTGGAGCCTTGGGGGACCACAAGAGACCCAGTACTTC,CAWSLGGPQETQYF
TRBV29-1,TRBJ1-2,.,few,TGCAGCGTTGAAGACACCAACTATGGCTACACCTTC,CSVEDTNYGYTF
TRBV18,TRBJ1-4,.,few,TGTGCCAGCTCACGGGAGGGTACCTCACGTGAAAAACTGTTTTTT,CASSREGTSREKLFF
TRBV6-4,TRBJ1-6,.,.,TGTGCCAGCAGTGACTCCGGGGTGGGGGTGACACCCCTCCACTTT,CASSDSGVGVTPLHF
TRBV5-1,TRBJ2-6,.,.,TGCGCCAGCAGCTTACGACAAAGTGGGGCCAACGTCCTGACTTTC,CASSLRQSGANVLTF
TRBV7-3,TRBJ2-2,.,.,TGTGCCAGCAGCTCGACCGGGACGGGGGGCGCCGGGGAGCTGTTTTTT,CASSSTGTGGAGELFF
TRBV4-3,TRBJ1-5,.,.,TGCGCCAGCAGCCAAGGGGTTTTACTCCCCATGGGCAATCAGCCCCAGCATTTT,CASSQGVLLPMGNQPQHF
TRBV11-2,TRBJ2-5,TRBD2,few,TGTGCCAGCAGCGCCCTCGGGACTAGCGTAGGGACCCAGTACTTC,CASSALGTSVGTQYF
TRBV29-1,TRBJ1-6,.,few,TGCAGCGTTGAAGGGACCTCCTATAATTCACCCCTCCACTTT,CSVEGTSYNSPLHF
TRBV29-1,TRBJ2-3,.,.,TGCAGCGTTGGCTCGGATACGCAGTATTTT,CSVGSDTQYF
TRBV30,TRBJ2-7,TRBD1,.,TGTGCCTGGAGTACGCAGGACAGGGGGCCTTACGAGCAGTACTTC,CAWSTQDRGPYEQYF
TRBV29-1,TRBJ2-7,.,.,TGCAGCGCTGTCGGAGGTTTAGGTTCTTTGGAGCAGTACTTC,CSAVGGLGSLEQYF
TRBV29-1,TRBJ1-1,.,.,TGCAGCATCTCTGGGGGGAACACTGAAGCTTTCTTT,CSISGGNTEAFF
TRBV5-1,TRBJ2-5,.,.,TGCGCCAGCAGCGCACTAGAGGGCCAAGAGACCCAGTACTTC,CASSALEGQETQYF
TRBV23-1,TRBJ1-6,.,.,TGCGCCAGCAGTCAATCTTGGCGGGGAGGAGGTTCACCCCTCCACTTT,CASSQSWRGGGSPLHF
TRBV30,TRBJ1-2,.,few,TGTGCCTGGAGTGTAGAGCGGGGAAGTGGCTACACCTTC,CAWSVERGSGYTF
TRBV2,TRBJ2-5,.,once,TGTGCCAGCAGTTGGGAAGAGACCCAGTACTTC,CASSWEETQYF
TRBV10-3,TRBJ2-3,TRBD2,few,TGTGCCATCAGGGGACTAGCTAGCACAGATACGCAGTATTTT,CAIRGLASTDTQYF
TRBV4-3,TRBJ1-2,TRBD1,.,TGCGCCAGCAGCCCGGACAGGGGAAACTATGGCTACACCTTC,CASSPDRGNYGYTF
TRBV10-3,TRBJ1-1,TRBD1,few,TGTGCCATCAGTTTCTCACAGGGGGAGGGCACTGAAGCTTTCTTT,CAISFSQGEGTEAFF
TRBV13,TRBJ2-3,.,.,TGTGCCAGCAGCCCCTCACTAGGACGGACTAATGGGACCGATACGCAGTATTTT,CASSPSLGRTNGTDTQYF
TRBV29-1,TRBJ2-3,.,.,TGCAGCGTTGGGGACGGACGCACAGATACGCAGTATTTT,CSVGDGRTDTQYF
TRBV25-1,TRBJ2-7,TRBD1,once,TGTGCCAGCAGTGCAGTGGGGGGGACAGGGGAAAACGAGCAGTACTTC,CASSAVGGTGENEQYF
TRBV5-1,TRBJ2-1,TRBD2,.,TGCGCCAGCAGCGGCCTAGCGGGGTCCTACAATGAGCAGTTCTTC,CASSGLAGSYNEQFF
TRBV25-1,TRBJ2-3,TRBD2,.,TGTGCCAGCAGTGATTCCGGGACTAGCCCCACAGATACGCAGTATTTT,CASSDSGTSPTDTQYF
TRBV5-1,TRBJ1-2,.,.,TGCGCCAGCAGCCCGCGTGAGCAGGCGGGAGGCTACACCTTC,CASSPREQAGGYTF
TRBV29-1,TRBJ1-1,.,.,TGCAGCGTTGAACTCCTCGCCGGCACTGAAGCTTTCTTT,CSVELLAGTEAFF
TRBV29-1,TRBJ1-5,.,.,TGCAGCGCCAGGGACACCGGGTTCAATCAGCCCCAGCATTTT,CSARDTGFNQPQHF
TRBV4-3,TRBJ1-2,.,.,TGCGCCAGCAGCCCTGGGGGGCAGGGCAAGGATGGCTACACCTTC,CASSPGGQGKDGYTF
TRBV27,TRBJ2-1,TRBD1,.,TGTGCCAGCGGATCAAGGACAGGGGGCGATGAGCAGTTCTTC,CASGSRTGGDEQFF
TRBV9,TRBJ1-1,.,.,TGTGCCAGCAGCGGGGACATGAACACTGAAGCTTTCTTT,CASSGDMNTEAFF
TRBV10-3,TRBJ2-1,.,few,TGTGCCATCAGTGAGTCCGGCAGGGACCTCAATGAGCAGTTCTTC,CAISESGRDLNEQFF
TRBV7-2,TRBJ2-5,TRBD2,.,TGTGCCAGCACTCCCGGGGGGGTCAGCACCCAGTACTTC,CASTPGGVSTQYF
TRBV30,TRBJ2-3,.,once,TGCGCCTGGGGCGGGAGCACAGATACGCAGTATTTT,CAWGGSTDTQYF
TRBV7-9,TRBJ1-2,.,few,TGTGCCAGCAGCTTAGGCGTCAGCTATGGCTACACCTTC,CASSLGVSYGYTF
TRBV6-5,TRBJ2-1,.,.,TGTGCCAGCAGTTGGGGGACAAACACTGAGCAGTTCTTC,CASSWGTNTEQFF
TRBV7-2,TRBJ1-2,.,.,TGTGCCAGCAGCTTCCTCAAGAACAGGGAAGGAGGTCGAGGCTACACCTTC,CASSFLKNREGGRGYTF
TRBV7-6,TRBJ2-5,TRBD1,few,TGTGCCAGCAGCTCGGACAGGGGGAGAGAGACCCAGTACTTC,CASSSDRGRETQYF
TRBV5-4,TRBJ2-3,.,few,TGTGCCAGCAGCTTGGAGGCCAAACTACCAGATACGCAGTATTTT,CASSLEAKLPDTQYF
TRBV4-3,TRBJ2-5,.,.,TGCGCCAGCAGCCAAGAGGGCGGCAGGGGACAAGAGACCCAGTACTTC,CASSQEGGRGQETQYF
TRBV30,TRBJ2-7,.,.,TGTGCCTGGATGATCCCCTGGCCAGGACCTCAAGAGCAGTACTTC,CAWMIPWPGPQEQYF